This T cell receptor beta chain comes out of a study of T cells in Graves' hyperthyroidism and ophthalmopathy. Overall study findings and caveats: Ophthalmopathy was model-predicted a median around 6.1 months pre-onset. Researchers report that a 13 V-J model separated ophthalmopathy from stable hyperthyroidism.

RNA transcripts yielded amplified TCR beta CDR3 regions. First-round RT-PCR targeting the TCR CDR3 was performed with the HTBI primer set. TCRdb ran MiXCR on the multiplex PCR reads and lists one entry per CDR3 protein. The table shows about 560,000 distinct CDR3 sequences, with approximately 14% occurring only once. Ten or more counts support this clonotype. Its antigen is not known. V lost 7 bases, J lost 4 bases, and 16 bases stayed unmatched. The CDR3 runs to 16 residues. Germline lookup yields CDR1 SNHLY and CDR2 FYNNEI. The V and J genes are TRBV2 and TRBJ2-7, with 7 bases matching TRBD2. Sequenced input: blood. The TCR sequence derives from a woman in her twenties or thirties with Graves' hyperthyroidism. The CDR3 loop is CASTGTTEDPGYEQYF. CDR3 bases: TGTGCCAGCACCGGGACTACAGAGGACCCGGGATACGAGCAGTACTTC.